Listed below are T cell receptor beta chains from one sample, sequenced in a study of blood T cell repertoires in COVID-19. Profiled with immunoSEQ multiplex PCR; TCRdb holds only in-frame clones, not every one. In the table there are under 250,000 clones, roughly 80% of which are singletons. Sequencing was carried out using peripheral blood. These receptors were collected from a woman aged 55-70 years with acute or convalescent COVID-19. Each CDR3 is given with its conserved first and last residue. D genes are given only for firm matches. The size field is filled for only some rows; it gives once, few, many or a size class.

D: -; J: TRBJ1-1; V: TRBV5-5; size: -; DNA: TGTGCCAGCAGCTTGTTTGCGGGACAAGCTTTCTTT; CDR3: CASSLFAGQAFF
D: -; J: TRBJ1-6; V: TRBV6-5; size: -; DNA: TGTGCCACCCTCCTCAGCTATAATTCACCCCTCCACTTT; CDR3: CATLLSYNSPLHF
D: -; J: TRBJ1-1; V: TRBV19; size: few; DNA: TGTGCCAGTAGTCTACGGGGGGAGTGGGACACTGAAGCTTTCTTT; CDR3: CASSLRGEWDTEAFF
D: TRBD1; J: TRBJ1-2; V: TRBV13; size: -; DNA: TGTGCCAGCAGCCGTCAGGGGGCTAATGGCTACACCTTC; CDR3: CASSRQGANGYTF
D: -; J: TRBJ2-3; V: TRBV5-4; size: -; DNA: TGTGCCAGCAGCATCGGGAGCCGGGCTAGCACAGATACGCAGTATTTT; CDR3: CASSIGSRASTDTQYF
D: TRBD1; J: TRBJ1-2; V: TRBV4-1; size: -; DNA: TGCGCCAGCAGCCCACAGCCAGGGACAGGGGTCTATGGCTACACCTTC; CDR3: CASSPQPGTGVYGYTF
D: TRBD1; J: TRBJ2-7; V: TRBV11-1; size: -; DNA: TGTGCCAGCAGCCCTACAGGGGGCACCTACGAGCAGTACTTC; CDR3: CASSPTGGTYEQYF
D: -; J: TRBJ1-2; V: TRBV30; size: -; DNA: TGTGCCTGGGATATGGGACTTACGGGCTACACCTTC; CDR3: CAWDMGLTGYTF
D: -; J: TRBJ2-3; V: TRBV7-9; size: -; DNA: TGTGCCAGCAGCTTAACCGGAGCGGTCCCGGATACGCAGTATTTT; CDR3: CASSLTGAVPDTQYF
D: -; J: TRBJ1-1; V: TRBV4-2; size: -; DNA: TGTGCCAGCAGCCGAACGATGACAGAGAACACTGAAGCTTTCTTT; CDR3: CASSRTMTENTEAFF
D: -; J: TRBJ1-3; V: TRBV4-3; size: -; DNA: TGCGCCAGCTCCCACCAAGAGGTGGCTGGAAACACCATATATTTT; CDR3: CASSHQEVAGNTIYF
D: TRBD1; J: TRBJ1-1; V: TRBV5-6; size: -; DNA: TGTGCCAGCAGCTTAAGTATGACAGGGGCAAGGTCTGAAGCTTTCTTT; CDR3: CASSLSMTGARSEAFF
D: -; J: TRBJ1-1; V: TRBV28; size: -; DNA: TGTGCCAGCAGTTTAGCAGGCAGAAACACTGAAGCTTTCTTT; CDR3: CASSLAGRNTEAFF
D: -; J: TRBJ2-1; V: TRBV6-5; size: once; DNA: TGTGCCAGCAGCCGGGAGTTCGACAATGAGCAGTTCTTC; CDR3: CASSREFDNEQFF
D: -; J: TRBJ1-1; V: TRBV15; size: -; DNA: TGTGCCACCAGCAGAGCCCGGGGGAACACTGAAGCTTTCTTT; CDR3: CATSRARGNTEAFF
D: -; J: TRBJ1-6; V: TRBV7-2; size: -; DNA: TGTGCCAGCAGCTTAGGTGGCTCTCCCCTCCACTTT; CDR3: CASSLGGSPLHF
D: TRBD1; J: TRBJ1-4; V: TRBV19; size: -; DNA: TGTGCCAGTAGTACCGGAGGCAGGGGGAAAACTAATGAAAAACTGTTTTTT; CDR3: CASSTGGRGKTNEKLFF
D: -; J: TRBJ2-1; V: TRBV27; size: -; DNA: TGTGCCAGCAGTTTACCCCGCGCGGGGTCCTACAATGAGCAGTTCTTC; CDR3: CASSLPRAGSYNEQFF
D: -; J: TRBJ1-5; V: TRBV29-1; size: -; DNA: TGCAGCGTTGGGAACAGGCATAGCAATCAGCCCCAGCATTTT; CDR3: CSVGNRHSNQPQHF
D: TRBD2; J: TRBJ2-2; V: TRBV6-5; size: -; DNA: TGTGCCAGCACCCGGGGGGCGAACACCGGGGAGCTGTTTTTT; CDR3: CASTRGANTGELFF
D: -; J: TRBJ2-7; V: TRBV7-9; size: -; DNA: TGTGCCAGCAGCATGCCAGGGTCCCCCTACGAGCAGTACTTC; CDR3: CASSMPGSPYEQYF
D: TRBD1; J: TRBJ1-2; V: TRBV7-2; size: few; DNA: TGTGCCAGCAGCTTATTTGGGGGGACAGGGACGGACTATGGCTACACCTTC; CDR3: CASSLFGGTGTDYGYTF
D: TRBD1; J: TRBJ1-6; V: TRBV5-5; size: -; DNA: TGTGCCAGCAGCTTTGTTCTCAAAACAGGGGGTGGTTCACCCCTCCACTTT; CDR3: CASSFVLKTGGGSPLHF
D: -; J: TRBJ1-2; V: TRBV5-1; size: few; DNA: TGCGCCAGCAGCGCGGGGCTCTATGGCTACACCTTC; CDR3: CASSAGLYGYTF
D: -; J: TRBJ1-2; V: TRBV5-4; size: -; DNA: TGTGCCAGCAGCTTGGACAGAAACTATGGCTACACCTTC; CDR3: CASSLDRNYGYTF